This T cell receptor beta chain comes out of a study of a mutant IDH1 vaccine in newly diagnosed glioma. Germline-derived CDR1 and CDR2 are SGHAT and FQDESV (reference sequence). Trimming left V 3 bases short and J 1 base short, with 11 bases between. The CDR3 totals 15 residues. Profiled with immunoSEQ multiplex PCR; TCRdb holds only in-frame clones, not every one. This table has some 44,000 clones, around 83% appearing once. In regard to this clone: Its antigen remains unknown.

Described time point: week 35, safety follow-up. It was 300 ug of mutant IDH1 20-mer peptide that made up each vaccine dose, given with topical imiquimod. This TCR was sampled from a woman in her forties or fifties with glioma. The sample was PBMCs, taken from a glioma patient whose treatment included an IDH1 peptide vaccine. The chain combines TRBV11-1 with TRBJ2-3; a weak D match, TRBD2 (6 bases). CDR3 sequence reads: CASSFRRGRTDTQYF. The CDR3 DNA follows: TGTGCCAGCAGCTTTAGGCGGGGCCGCACAGATACGCAGTATTTT.